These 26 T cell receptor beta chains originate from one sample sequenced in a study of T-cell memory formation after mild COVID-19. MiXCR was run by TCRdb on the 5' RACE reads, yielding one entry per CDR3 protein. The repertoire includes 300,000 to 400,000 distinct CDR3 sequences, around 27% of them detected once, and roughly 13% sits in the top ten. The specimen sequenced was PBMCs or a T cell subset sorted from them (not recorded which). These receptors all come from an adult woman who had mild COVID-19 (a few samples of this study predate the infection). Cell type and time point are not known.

The CDR3 nucleotides are TGTGCCAGCAGCTTAGGGGGGGGTGGAAACACCATATATTTT. It codes for CASSLGGGGNTIYF. The chain employs TRBV7-2 and TRBJ1-3; possibly TRBD1 for D (5 bases). This CDR3 has 14 residues. Trimming pared 1 base from V and 3 bases from J, leaving 7 bases between. Germline CDR1 is SGHTA and CDR2 is FQGNSA.

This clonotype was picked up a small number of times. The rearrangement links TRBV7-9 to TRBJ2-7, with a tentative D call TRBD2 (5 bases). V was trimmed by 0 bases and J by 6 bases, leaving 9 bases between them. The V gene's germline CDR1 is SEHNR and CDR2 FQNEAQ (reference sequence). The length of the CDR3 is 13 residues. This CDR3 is CASSLALRVEQYF. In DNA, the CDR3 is TGTGCCAGCAGCTTAGCGCTGAGGGTCGAGCAGTACTTC.

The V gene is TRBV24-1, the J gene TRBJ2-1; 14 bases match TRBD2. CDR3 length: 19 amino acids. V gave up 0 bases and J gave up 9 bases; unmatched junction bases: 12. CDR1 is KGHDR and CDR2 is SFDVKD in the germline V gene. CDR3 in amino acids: CATSDLHGTSGSLFTEQFF. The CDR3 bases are TGTGCCACCAGTGATTTGCACGGGACTAGCGGGAGTTTGTTCACTGAGCAGTTCTTC.

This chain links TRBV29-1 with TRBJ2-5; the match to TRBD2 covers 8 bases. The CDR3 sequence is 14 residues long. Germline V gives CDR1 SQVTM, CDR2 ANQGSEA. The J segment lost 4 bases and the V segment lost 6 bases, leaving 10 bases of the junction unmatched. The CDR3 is CSVRGAGVGETQYF. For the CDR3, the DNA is TGCAGCGTCCGGGGAGCGGGAGTAGGAGAGACCCAGTACTTC.

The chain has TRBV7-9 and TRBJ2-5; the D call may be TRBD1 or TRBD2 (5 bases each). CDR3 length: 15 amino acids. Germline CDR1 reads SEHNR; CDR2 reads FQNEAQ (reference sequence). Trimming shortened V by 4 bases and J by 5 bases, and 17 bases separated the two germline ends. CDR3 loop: CASSYGDPSGETQYF. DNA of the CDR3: TGTGCCAGCAGCTACGGGGACCCGTCCGGTGAGACCCAGTACTTC.

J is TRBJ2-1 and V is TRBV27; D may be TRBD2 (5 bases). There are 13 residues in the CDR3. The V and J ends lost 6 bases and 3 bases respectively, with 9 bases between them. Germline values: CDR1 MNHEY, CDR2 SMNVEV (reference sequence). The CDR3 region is CASRLGGYNEQFF. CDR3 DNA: TGTGCCAGCAGACTAGGAGGCTACAATGAGCAGTTCTTC.

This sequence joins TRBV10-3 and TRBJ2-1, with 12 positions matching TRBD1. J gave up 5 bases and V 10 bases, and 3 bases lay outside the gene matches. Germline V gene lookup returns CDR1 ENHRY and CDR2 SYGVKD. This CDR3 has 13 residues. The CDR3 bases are TGTGCCACCGGGACAGGGGGCCACAATGAGCAGTTCTTC. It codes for CATGTGGHNEQFF.

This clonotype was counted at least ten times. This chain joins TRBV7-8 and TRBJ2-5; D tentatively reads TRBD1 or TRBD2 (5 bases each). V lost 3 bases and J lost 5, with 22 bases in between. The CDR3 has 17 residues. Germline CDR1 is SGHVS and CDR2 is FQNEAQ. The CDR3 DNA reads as TGTGCCAGCAGCTTCGGGACGGTGGAACTTATGGGGGAGACCCAGTACTTC. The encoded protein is CASSFGTVELMGETQYF.

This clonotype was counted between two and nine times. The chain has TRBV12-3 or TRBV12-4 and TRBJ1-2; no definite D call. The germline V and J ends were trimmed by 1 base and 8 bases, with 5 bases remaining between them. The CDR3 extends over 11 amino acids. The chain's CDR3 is CASSLERGYTF. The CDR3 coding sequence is TGTGCCAGCAGTTTAGAGCGCGGCTACACCTTC.

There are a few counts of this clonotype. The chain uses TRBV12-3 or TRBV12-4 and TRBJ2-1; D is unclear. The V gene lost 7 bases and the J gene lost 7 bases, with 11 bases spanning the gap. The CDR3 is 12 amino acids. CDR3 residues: CASTGHGNEQFF. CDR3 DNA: TGTGCCAGCACCGGCCACGGGAATGAGCAGTTCTTC.

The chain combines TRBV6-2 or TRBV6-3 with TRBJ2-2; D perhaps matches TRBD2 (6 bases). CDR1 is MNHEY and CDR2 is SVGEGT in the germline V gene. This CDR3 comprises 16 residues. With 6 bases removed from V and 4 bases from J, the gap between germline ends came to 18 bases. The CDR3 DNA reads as TGTGCCAGCAGCTCGTGGGGGGAGACGACCACCGGGGAGCTGTTTTTT. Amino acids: CASSSWGETTTGELFF.

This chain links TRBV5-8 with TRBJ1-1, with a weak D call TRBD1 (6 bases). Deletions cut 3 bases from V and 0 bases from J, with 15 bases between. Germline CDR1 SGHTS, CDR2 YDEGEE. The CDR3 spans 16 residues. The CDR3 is CASSWGTRPLNTEAFF. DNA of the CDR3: TGTGCCAGCAGCTGGGGGACACGACCCTTGAACACTGAAGCTTTCTTT.

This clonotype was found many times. The CDR3 coding sequence is TGTGCCAGCAGGACTAGCGGGAACAATGAGCAGTTCTTC. Its translation: CASRTSGNNEQFF. This chain uses TRBV11-2 with TRBJ2-1; 11 bases match TRBD2. CDR1 is SGHAT and CDR2 is FQNNGV in the germline V gene. Trimming took 6 bases from V and 5 from J; bases not matched to a gene: 0. The CDR3 contains 13 residues. The variable domain in full, with the rest retrieved from reference TRBV11-2 and TRBJ2-1, is EAGVAQSPRYKIIEKRQSVAFWCNPISGHATLYWYQQILGQGPKLLIQFQNNGVVDDSQLPKDRFSAERLKGVDSTLKIQPAKLEDSAVYLCASRTSGNNEQFFGPGTRLTVL.

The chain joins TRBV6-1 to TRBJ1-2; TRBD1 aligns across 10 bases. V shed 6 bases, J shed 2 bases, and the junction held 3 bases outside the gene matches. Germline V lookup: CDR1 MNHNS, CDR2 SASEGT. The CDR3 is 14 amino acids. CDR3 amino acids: CASREGQGNYGYTF. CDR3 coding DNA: TGTGCCAGCAGGGAGGGACAGGGGAACTATGGCTACACCTTC.

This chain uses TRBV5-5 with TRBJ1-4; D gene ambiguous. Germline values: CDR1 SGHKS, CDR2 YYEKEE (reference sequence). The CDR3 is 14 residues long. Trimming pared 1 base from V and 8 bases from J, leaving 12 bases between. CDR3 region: CASSLRYLGEKLFF. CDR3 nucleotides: TGTGCCAGCAGCTTGCGATACTTAGGGGAAAAACTGTTTTTT. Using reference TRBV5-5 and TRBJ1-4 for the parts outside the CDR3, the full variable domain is DAGVTQSPTHLIKTRGQQVTLRCSPISGHKSVSWYQQVLGQGPQFIFQYYEKEERGRGNFPDRFSARQFPNYSSELNVNALLLGDSALYLCASSLRYLGEKLFFGSGTQLSVL.

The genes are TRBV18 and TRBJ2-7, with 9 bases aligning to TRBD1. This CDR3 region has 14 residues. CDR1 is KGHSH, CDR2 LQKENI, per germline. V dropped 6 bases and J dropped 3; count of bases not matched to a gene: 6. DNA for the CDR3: TGTGCCAGCTCCGACGGGACAGGGCTCTACGAGCAGTACTTC. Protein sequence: CASSDGTGLYEQYF.

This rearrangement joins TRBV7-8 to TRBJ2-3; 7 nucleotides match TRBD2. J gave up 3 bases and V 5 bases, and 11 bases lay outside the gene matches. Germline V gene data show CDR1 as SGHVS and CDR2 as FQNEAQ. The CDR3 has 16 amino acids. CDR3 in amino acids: CASSGEGGGGTDTQYF. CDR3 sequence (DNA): TGTGCCAGCAGCGGGGAAGGAGGCGGGGGAACAGATACGCAGTATTTT. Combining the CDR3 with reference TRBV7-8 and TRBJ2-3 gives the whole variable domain GAGVSQSPRYKVAKRGQDVALRCDPISGHVSLFWYQQALGQGPEFLTYFQNEAQLDKSGLPSDRFFAERPEGSVSTLKIQRTQQEDSAVYLCASSGEGGGGTDTQYFGPGTRLTVL.

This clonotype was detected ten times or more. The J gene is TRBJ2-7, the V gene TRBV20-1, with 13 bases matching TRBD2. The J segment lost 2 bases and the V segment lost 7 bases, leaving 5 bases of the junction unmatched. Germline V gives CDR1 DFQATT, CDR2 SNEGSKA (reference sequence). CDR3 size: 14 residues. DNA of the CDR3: TGCAGTGGACTAGCGGGAGGCGGCACCTACGAGCAGTACTTC. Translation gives CSGLAGGGTYEQYF.

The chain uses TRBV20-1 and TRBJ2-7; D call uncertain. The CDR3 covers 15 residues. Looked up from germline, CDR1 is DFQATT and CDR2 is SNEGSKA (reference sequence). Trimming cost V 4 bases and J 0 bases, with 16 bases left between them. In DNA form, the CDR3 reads TGCAGTGCTATACCGTGGCAGGAGAGCTCCTACGAGCAGTACTTC. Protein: CSAIPWQESSYEQYF.

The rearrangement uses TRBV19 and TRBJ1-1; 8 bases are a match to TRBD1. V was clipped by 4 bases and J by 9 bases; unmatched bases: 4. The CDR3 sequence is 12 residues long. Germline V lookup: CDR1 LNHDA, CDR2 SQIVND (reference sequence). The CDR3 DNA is TGTGCCAGTAGTAACACAGGGGGAAAAGCTTTCTTT. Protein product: CASSNTGGKAFF. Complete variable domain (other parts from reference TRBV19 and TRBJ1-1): DGGITQSPKYLFRKEGQNVTLSCEQNLNHDAMYWYRQDPGQGLRLIYYSQIVNDFQKGDIAEGYSVSREKKESFPLTVTSAQKNPTAFYLCASSNTGGKAFFGQGTRLTVV.

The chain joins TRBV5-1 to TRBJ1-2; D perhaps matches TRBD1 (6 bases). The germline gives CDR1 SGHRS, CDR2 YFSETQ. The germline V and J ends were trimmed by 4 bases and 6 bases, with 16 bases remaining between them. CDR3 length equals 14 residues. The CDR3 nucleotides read TGCGCCAGCAGCATGACCCAGGGGTGGGATGGCTACACCTTC. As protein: CASSMTQGWDGYTF.

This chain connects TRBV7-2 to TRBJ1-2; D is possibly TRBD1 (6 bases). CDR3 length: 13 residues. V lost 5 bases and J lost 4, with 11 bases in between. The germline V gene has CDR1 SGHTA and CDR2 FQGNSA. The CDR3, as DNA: TGTGCCAGCAGCACAAAGGGGGGCTATGGCTACACCTTC. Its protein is CASSTKGGYGYTF.

DNA for the CDR3: TGTGCCAGCAGCTCGGGGGGGAATTCACCCCTCCACTTT. Residues: CASSSGGNSPLHF. V is TRBV5-6 and J is TRBJ1-6; D perhaps matches TRBD1 (5 bases). V shed 3 bases and J shed 7 bases, with 8 bases lying between them. The CDR3 is made up of 13 amino acids. Germline assignment: CDR1 SGHDT and CDR2 YYEEEE.

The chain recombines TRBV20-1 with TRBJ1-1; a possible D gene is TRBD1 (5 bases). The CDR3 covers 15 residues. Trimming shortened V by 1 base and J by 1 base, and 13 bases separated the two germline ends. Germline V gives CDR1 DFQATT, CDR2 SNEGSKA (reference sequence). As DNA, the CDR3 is TGCAGTGCTAGAGCTTCGTCGAGGGGGAACACTGAAGCTTTCTTT. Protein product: CSARASSRGNTEAFF.

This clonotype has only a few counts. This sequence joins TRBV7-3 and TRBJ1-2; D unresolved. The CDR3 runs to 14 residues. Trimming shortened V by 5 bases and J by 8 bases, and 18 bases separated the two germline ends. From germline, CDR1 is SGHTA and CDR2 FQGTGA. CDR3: CASSPQQSSVGYTF. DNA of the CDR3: TGTGCCAGCAGCCCCCAGCAGTCCTCGGTAGGCTACACCTTC.

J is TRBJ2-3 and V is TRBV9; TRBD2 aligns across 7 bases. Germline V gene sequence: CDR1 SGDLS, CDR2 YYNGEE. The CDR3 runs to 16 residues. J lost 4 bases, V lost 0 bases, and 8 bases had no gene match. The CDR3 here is CASSVGWREPADTQYF. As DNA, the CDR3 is TGTGCCAGCAGCGTAGGGTGGCGGGAGCCCGCAGATACGCAGTATTTT. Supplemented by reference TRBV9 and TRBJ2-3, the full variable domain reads DSGVTQTPKHLITATGQRVTLRCSPRSGDLSVYWYQQSLDQGLQFLIQYYNGEERAKGNILERFSAQQFPDLHSELNLSSLELGDSALYFCASSVGWREPADTQYFGPGTRLTVL.